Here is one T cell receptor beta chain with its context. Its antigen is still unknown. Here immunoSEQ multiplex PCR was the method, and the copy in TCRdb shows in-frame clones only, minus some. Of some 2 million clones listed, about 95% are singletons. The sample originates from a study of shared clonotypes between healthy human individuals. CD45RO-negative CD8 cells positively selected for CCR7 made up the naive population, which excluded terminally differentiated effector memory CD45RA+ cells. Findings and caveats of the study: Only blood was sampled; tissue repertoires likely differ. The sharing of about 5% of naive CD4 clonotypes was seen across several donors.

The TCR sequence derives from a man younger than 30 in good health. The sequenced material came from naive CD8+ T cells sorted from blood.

In DNA form, the CDR3 reads TGTGCCTGGAGTCCAGGACAGGCTGGATGGGCTTTCTTT. Its protein product is CAWSPGQAGWAFF. The chain uses TRBV30 and TRBJ1-1; 7 nucleotides line up with TRBD1. The CDR3 has 13 residues. Trimming took 2 bases from V and 11 from J; bases not matched to a gene: 11. The germline V gene encodes CDR1 GTSNPN and CDR2 SVGIG (reference sequence).